This T cell receptor beta chain originates from a study of CD8 T cells in Susac syndrome. This CDR3 is 16 amino acids long. V was pared by 1 base and J by 3 bases, with 13 bases between. The germline CDR1 and CDR2 sequences are SNHLY and FYNNEI. A quantity of about 0.5 to 1 ug RNA underwent reverse transcription using random hexamers. TCR beta CDR3 was amplified by immunoSEQ covering 54 Vbeta and 13 Jbeta. TCRdb called the immunoSEQ multiplex PCR reads again in MiXCR, with one record for every CDR3 protein. This table has about 120,000 distinct CDR3 sequences, 95% to 96% appearing once. The TCR was taken from a human donor with Susac syndrome. Material: CD4+ T cells from PBMCs. The V gene is TRBV2, the J gene TRBJ1-5; tentative D call: TRBD1 (6 bases). The CDR3 spells CASSEGTEGPNQPQHF. CDR3 sequence (DNA): TGTGCCAGCAGTGAAGGGACAGAGGGGCCCAATCAGCCCCAGCATTTT.